The 20 T cell receptor beta chains in this list originate from one sample, sequenced in a study of cytomegalovirus exposure and HLA in healthy donors. Amplification used 60 Vbeta primers and 13 Jbeta primers. Some clones are missing from TCRdb's copy, which holds only in-frame ones; the method was immunoSEQ multiplex PCR. Of about 120,000 clones listed, approximately 79% were seen once; the top ten hold 3% to 4%. The source material was PBMCs. Receptors originate from a man between 25 and 39 years old in good health and CMV-seronegative.

The gene calls are TRBV18 and TRBJ1-1; D might be TRBD1 (5 bases). Germline values: CDR1 KGHSH, CDR2 LQKENI. Trimming stripped 0 bases from V and 5 bases from J, with 13 bases between. The CDR3 contains 15 residues. CDR3 nucleotide sequence: TGTGCCAGCTCACCACCATCTCAGGGTGGTACTGAAGCTTTCTTT. It specifies CASSPPSQGGTEAFF. Looking up the rest from reference TRBV18 and TRBJ1-1 gives the full variable domain: NAGVMQNPRHLVRRRGQEARLRCSPMKGHSHVYWYRQLPEEGLKFMVYLQKENIIDESGMPKERFSAEFPKEGPSILRIQQVVRGDSAAYFCASSPPSQGGTEAFFGQGTRLTVV.

CDR3 protein: CASSFLGLTGELFF. CDR3 in DNA: TGTGCCAGCAGTTTCCTCGGACTGACCGGGGAGCTGTTTTTT. V and J are TRBV27 and TRBJ2-2, with D possibly matching TRBD2 (5 bases). CDR3 length equals 14 residues. Germline V CDR1 and CDR2: MNHEY, SMNVEV (reference sequence). Trimming shortened V by 3 bases and J by 5 bases, and 10 bases separated the two germline ends.

This clone has only a few counts. J is TRBJ1-3 and V is TRBV19, with D possibly being TRBD1 (5 bases). Trimming removed 6 bases from V and 0 bases from J, with 12 bases in between. This CDR3 region has 15 residues. CDR1 is LNHDA, CDR2 SQIVND, per germline (reference sequence). The CDR3 region is CASSRDGSSGNTIYF. The DNA of the CDR3 is TGTGCCAGTAGCAGGGACGGGAGCTCTGGAAACACCATATATTTT.

The table lists this clone with a count of one. V and J are TRBV7-6 and TRBJ1-6, with 8 bases that match TRBD1. Germline V gives CDR1 SGHVS, CDR2 FNYEAQ. After removal of 5 bases from V and 7 bases from J, the junction contained 7 bases not matched to a gene. The CDR3 sequence is 15 residues long. The CDR3 loop reads CASSGRQGLNSPLHF. As DNA, the CDR3 is TGTGCCAGCAGCGGAAGACAGGGGCTGAATTCACCCCTCCACTTT.

The chain joins TRBV28 to TRBJ1-1; D unresolved. V shed 6 bases and J shed 4 bases, with 15 bases lying between them. CDR1 and CDR2 (germline): MDHEN, SYDVKM. CDR3 length equals 14 residues. CDR3 sequence (DNA): TGTGCCAGCAGAATTATCCTTACAGTCACTGAAGCTTTCTTT. Translated: CASRIILTVTEAFF.

This clone was counted a few times. DNA of the CDR3: TGTGCCATCTCAGATTTCTACGAGCAGTACTTC. It translates to CAISDFYEQYF. This chain connects TRBV27 to TRBJ2-7, with no clear D. The CDR3 contains 11 residues. With 10 bases removed from V and 3 bases from J, the gap between germline ends came to 10 bases. Germline loops: CDR1 MNHEY, CDR2 SMNVEV (reference sequence).

The V call is TRBV7-9, the J call TRBJ1-4, with a possible D match to TRBD1 (5 bases). The V end lost 5 bases, the J end lost 7 bases, and 20 bases lay between the germline ends. Germline loops: CDR1 SEHNR, CDR2 FQNEAQ (reference sequence). The length of the CDR3 is 16 residues. CDR3 coding DNA: TGTGCCAGCAGCCCCCCGGGTGGGGCAGGAACTGAAAAACTGTTTTTT. Its translation is CASSPPGGAGTEKLFF. Supplemented by reference TRBV7-9 and TRBJ1-4, the full variable domain reads DTGVSQNPRHKITKRGQNVTFRCDPISEHNRLYWYRQTLGQGPEFLTYFQNEAQLEKSRLLSDRFSAERPKGSFSTLEIQRTEQGDSAMYLCASSPPGGAGTEKLFFGSGTQLSVL.

The chain has TRBV5-1 and TRBJ2-3; TRBD2 matches at 8 bases. The germline CDR1 and CDR2 sequences are SGHRS and YFSETQ. J was trimmed by 7 bases and V by 4 bases; bases with no gene match: 2. This CDR3 has 12 residues. The CDR3 DNA sequence: TGCGCCAGCAGCCCTAGCGGGTATACGCAGTATTTT. Its translation: CASSPSGYTQYF.

This clone has only a few counts. The rearrangement links TRBV4-1 to TRBJ2-1; 12 bases fit TRBD2. V trimming: 4 bases; J trimming: 9 bases; junction bases outside the gene matches: 10. The CDR3 loop spans 16 amino acids. Germline-derived CDR1 and CDR2 are MGHRA and YSYEKL. The CDR3: CASSLGPSGGGTEQFF. The CDR3 region has the DNA TGCGCCAGCAGCCTAGGCCCTAGCGGGGGGGGGACTGAGCAGTTCTTC.

The gene calls are TRBV9 and TRBJ2-7, with D possibly being TRBD1 (6 bases). The ends were cut back, 0 bases at V and 5 bases at J, with 15 bases in the middle. Germline V gives CDR1 SGDLS, CDR2 YYNGEE. This CDR3 is built from 15 residues. CDR3 coding DNA: TGTGCCAGCAGCGTAGGAGGGACAACCAGAGACGAGCAGTACTTC. Translating gives CASSVGGTTRDEQYF.

This sequence joins TRBV5-1 and TRBJ2-1; TRBD2 agrees at 9 bases. Trimming removed 0 bases from V and 5 bases from J; junction bases left unmatched: 6. The length of the CDR3 is 16 residues. CDR1 SGHRS and CDR2 YFSETQ come from the germline V gene. CDR3 sequence reads: CASSLGPAGGHNEQFF. CDR3 sequence (DNA): TGCGCCAGCAGCTTGGGTCCAGCGGGGGGCCACAATGAGCAGTTCTTC.

The rearrangement joins TRBV18 to TRBJ2-2, with 7 bases matching TRBD1. This CDR3 is 18 amino acids long. CDR1 and CDR2 (germline): KGHSH, LQKENI. The V segment lost 3 bases and the J segment 4 bases; nucleotides outside the gene matches: 14. The chain's CDR3 is CASSPATARDSTTGELFF. CDR3 in DNA: TGTGCCAGCTCACCTGCTACCGCTCGGGACAGTACCACCGGGGAGCTGTTTTTT.

This chain joins TRBV6-5 and TRBJ1-6, with TRBD1 matching over 9 bases. Germline V gives CDR1 MNHEY, CDR2 SVGAGI. Losses at the gene ends were 7 bases for V and 7 bases for J; bases not matched to a gene: 5. This CDR3 is 14 amino acids long. The chain's CDR3 is CASTTGGRNSPLHF. The CDR3 DNA reads TGTGCCAGCACCACAGGGGGCAGAAATTCACCCCTCCACTTT.

The chain is built from TRBV4-1 and TRBJ2-1, with D perhaps matching TRBD1 (6 bases). CDR1 and CDR2 (germline): MGHRA, YSYEKL. Trimming cost V 1 base and J 7 bases, with 11 bases left between them. The CDR3 length is 14 residues. The DNA for the CDR3 is TGCGCCAGCAGCCAAGCCCCTACAGGGAATGAGCAGTTCTTC. Amino acids: CASSQAPTGNEQFF.

The chain links TRBV19 to TRBJ2-7; tentatively, D is TRBD2 (5 bases). The V and J ends lost 7 bases and 0 bases respectively, with 13 bases between them. The germline V gene has CDR1 LNHDA and CDR2 SQIVND (reference sequence). This CDR3 spans 14 amino acids. CDR3 amino acids: CASIAGEYSYEQYF. DNA of the CDR3: TGTGCCAGTATCGCCGGGGAATACTCCTACGAGCAGTACTTC. The entire variable domain, with the rest obtained from reference TRBV19 and TRBJ2-7, is as follows: DGGITQSPKYLFRKEGQNVTLSCEQNLNHDAMYWYRQDPGQGLRLIYYSQIVNDFQKGDIAEGYSVSREKKESFPLTVTSAQKNPTAFYLCASIAGEYSYEQYFGPGTRLTVT.

This chain uses TRBV4-1 with TRBJ1-1; TRBD1 aligns across 10 bases. Germline V gene data show CDR1 as MGHRA and CDR2 as YSYEKL. There are 15 residues in the CDR3. V lost 4 bases, J lost 3 bases, and 5 bases stayed unmatched. This CDR3 reads CASSRWTGGDTEAFF. Here the CDR3 DNA reads TGCGCCAGCAGCCGATGGACAGGGGGTGACACTGAAGCTTTCTTT.

This chain links TRBV28 with TRBJ1-5, with D perhaps TRBD1 (5 bases). There are 13 residues in the CDR3. Germline values: CDR1 MDHEN, CDR2 SYDVKM. The V end was cut by 8 bases, the J end by 4 bases, with 12 bases between. The CDR3 DNA sequence: TGTGCCAGCGGAGGGGTGGTGAATCAGCCCCAGCATTTT. As protein: CASGGVVNQPQHF.

The CDR3 here is CASSPRTGWGPNYGYTF. CDR3 DNA: TGTGCCAGCAGTCCGCGGACAGGCTGGGGGCCTAACTATGGCTACACCTTC. The gene calls are TRBV28 and TRBJ1-2; TRBD1 aligns across 7 bases. Germline V CDR1 and CDR2: MDHEN, SYDVKM. Trimming at V came to 5 bases and at J to 0 bases, leaving 12 bases not matched to a gene. This CDR3 contains 17 residues.

Written as DNA, the CDR3 is TGCGCCAGCAGCCGCCTTCTTAGTCCGCCCCTCCACTTT. Residues: CASSRLLSPPLHF. The gene calls are TRBV4-3 and TRBJ1-6; D gene ambiguous. Trimming shortened V by 4 bases and J by 13 bases, and 14 bases separated the two germline ends. Germline loops: CDR1 LGHNA, CDR2 YSLEER. This CDR3 region has 13 residues.

This chain links TRBV6-6 with TRBJ2-1, with D unclear. Per germline, CDR1 MNHNY and CDR2 SVGAGI (reference sequence). V lost 0 bases, J lost 8 bases, and 8 bases lay in between. The CDR3 has 13 residues. The CDR3 region has the DNA TGTGCCAGCAGTTACTCGAGAGTCGATGAGCAGTTCTTC. This encodes CASSYSRVDEQFF.